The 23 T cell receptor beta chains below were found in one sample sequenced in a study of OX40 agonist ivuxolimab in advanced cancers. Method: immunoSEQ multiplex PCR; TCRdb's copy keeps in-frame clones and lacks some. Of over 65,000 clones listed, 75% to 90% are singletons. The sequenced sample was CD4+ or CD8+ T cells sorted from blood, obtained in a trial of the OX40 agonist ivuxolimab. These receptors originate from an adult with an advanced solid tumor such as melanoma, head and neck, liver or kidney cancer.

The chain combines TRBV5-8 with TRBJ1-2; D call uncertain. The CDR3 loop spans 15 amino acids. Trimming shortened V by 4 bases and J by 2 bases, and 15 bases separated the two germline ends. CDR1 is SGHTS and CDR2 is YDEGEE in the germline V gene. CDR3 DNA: TGTGCCAGCAGCGTTCCGGGAGGCGGCAACTATGGCTACACCTTC. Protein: CASSVPGGGNYGYTF.

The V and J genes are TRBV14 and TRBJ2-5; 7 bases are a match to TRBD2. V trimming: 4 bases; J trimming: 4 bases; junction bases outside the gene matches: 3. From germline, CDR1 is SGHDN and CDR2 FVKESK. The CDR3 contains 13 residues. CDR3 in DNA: TGTGCCAGCAGCCGGAGCGGGGTAGAGACCCAGTACTTC. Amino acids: CASSRSGVETQYF.

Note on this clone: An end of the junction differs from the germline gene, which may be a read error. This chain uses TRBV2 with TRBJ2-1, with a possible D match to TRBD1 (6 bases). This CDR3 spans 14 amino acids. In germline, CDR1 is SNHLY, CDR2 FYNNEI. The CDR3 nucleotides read TGTGCCAGCATGCACTGGGACAAGGCCTTTGAGGAGTTCTTC. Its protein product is CASMHWDKAFEEFF.

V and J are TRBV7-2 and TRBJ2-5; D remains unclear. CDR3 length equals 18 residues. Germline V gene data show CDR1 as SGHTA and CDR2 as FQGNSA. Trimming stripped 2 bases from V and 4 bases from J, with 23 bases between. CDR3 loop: CASSLHNRYGEGGETQYF. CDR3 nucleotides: TGTGCCAGCAGCTTACATAATCGGTACGGAGAAGGTGGAGAGACCCAGTACTTC.

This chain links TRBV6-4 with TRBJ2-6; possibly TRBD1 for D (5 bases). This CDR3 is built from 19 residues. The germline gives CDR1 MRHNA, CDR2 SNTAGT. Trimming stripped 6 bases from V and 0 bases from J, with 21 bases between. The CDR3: CASSEMYGRGYSGANVLTF. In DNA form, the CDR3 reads TGTGCCAGCAGCGAAATGTACGGTAGGGGATACTCTGGGGCCAACGTCCTGACTTTC.

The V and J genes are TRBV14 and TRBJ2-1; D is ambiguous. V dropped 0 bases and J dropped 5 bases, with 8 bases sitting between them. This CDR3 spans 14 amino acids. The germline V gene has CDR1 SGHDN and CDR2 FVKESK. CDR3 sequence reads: CASSQERPHNEQFF. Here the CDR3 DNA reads TGTGCCAGCAGCCAAGAACGGCCACACAATGAGCAGTTCTTC.

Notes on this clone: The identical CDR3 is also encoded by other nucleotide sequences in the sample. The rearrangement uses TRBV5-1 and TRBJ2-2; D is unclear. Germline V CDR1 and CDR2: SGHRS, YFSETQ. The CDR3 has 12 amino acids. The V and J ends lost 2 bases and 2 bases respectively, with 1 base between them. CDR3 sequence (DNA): TGCGCCAGCAGCTTCAACACCGGGGAGCTGTTTTTT. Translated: CASSFNTGELFF.

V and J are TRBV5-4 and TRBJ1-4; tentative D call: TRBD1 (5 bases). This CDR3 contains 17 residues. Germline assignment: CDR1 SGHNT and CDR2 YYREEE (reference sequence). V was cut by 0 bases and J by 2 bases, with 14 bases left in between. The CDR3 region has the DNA TGTGCCAGCAGCTTGGCTTCAGGGAGAGGTACTAATGAAAAACTGTTTTTT. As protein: CASSLASGRGTNEKLFF.

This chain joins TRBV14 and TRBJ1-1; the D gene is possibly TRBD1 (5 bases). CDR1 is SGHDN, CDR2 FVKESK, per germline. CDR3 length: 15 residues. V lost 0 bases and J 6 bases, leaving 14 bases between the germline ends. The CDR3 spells CASSQEYGAMAEAFF. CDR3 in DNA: TGTGCCAGCAGCCAAGAGTACGGGGCAATGGCTGAAGCTTTCTTT.

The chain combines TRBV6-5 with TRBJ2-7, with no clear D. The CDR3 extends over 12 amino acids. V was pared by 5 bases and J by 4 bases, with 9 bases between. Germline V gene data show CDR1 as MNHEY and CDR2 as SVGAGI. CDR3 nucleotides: TGTGCCAGCAGTCCTTTTAATTACGAGCAGTACTTC. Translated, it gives CASSPFNYEQYF.

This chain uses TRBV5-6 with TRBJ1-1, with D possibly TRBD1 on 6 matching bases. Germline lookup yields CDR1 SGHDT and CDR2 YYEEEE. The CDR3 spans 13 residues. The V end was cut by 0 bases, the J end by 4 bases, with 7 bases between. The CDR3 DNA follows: TGTGCCAGCAGCTTGGGGACAGCCACTGAAGCTTTCTTT. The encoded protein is CASSLGTATEAFF.

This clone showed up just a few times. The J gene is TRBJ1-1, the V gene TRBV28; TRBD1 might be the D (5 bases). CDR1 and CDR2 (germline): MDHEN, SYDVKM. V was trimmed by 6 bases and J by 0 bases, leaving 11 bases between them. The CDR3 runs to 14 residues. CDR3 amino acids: CASSRGNLNTEAFF. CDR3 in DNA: TGTGCCAGCAGCCGGGGGAACTTGAACACTGAAGCTTTCTTT.

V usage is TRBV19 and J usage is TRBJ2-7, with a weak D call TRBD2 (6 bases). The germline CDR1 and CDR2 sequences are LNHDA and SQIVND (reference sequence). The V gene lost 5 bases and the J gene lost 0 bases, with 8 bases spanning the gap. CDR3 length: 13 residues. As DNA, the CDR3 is TGTGCCAGTAGTCGACTAGTCTCCTACGAGCAGTACTTC. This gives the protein CASSRLVSYEQYF.

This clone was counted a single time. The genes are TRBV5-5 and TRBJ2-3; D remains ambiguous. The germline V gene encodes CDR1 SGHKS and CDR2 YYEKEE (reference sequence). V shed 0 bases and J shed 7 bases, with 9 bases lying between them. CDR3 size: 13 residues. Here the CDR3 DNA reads TGTGCCAGCAGCTTGGGGGATGGGCATACGCAGTATTTT. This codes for CASSLGDGHTQYF.

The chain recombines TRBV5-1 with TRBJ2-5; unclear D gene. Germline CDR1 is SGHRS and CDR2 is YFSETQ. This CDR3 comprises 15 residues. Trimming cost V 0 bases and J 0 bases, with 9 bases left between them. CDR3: CASSLVSGYQETQYF. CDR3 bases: TGCGCCAGCAGCTTGGTGTCTGGGTACCAAGAGACCCAGTACTTC. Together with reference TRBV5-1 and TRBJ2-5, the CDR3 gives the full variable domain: KAGVTQTPRYLIKTRGQQVTLSCSPISGHRSVSWYQQTPGQGLQFLFEYFSETQRNKGNFPGRFSGRQFSNSRSEMNVSTLELGDSALYLCASSLVSGYQETQYFGPGTRLLVL.

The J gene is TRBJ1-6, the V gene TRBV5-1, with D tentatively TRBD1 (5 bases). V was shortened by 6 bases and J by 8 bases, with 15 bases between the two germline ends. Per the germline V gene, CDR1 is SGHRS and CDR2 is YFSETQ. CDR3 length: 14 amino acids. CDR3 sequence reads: CASNSSGGDSPLHF. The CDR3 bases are TGCGCCAGCAATTCATCGGGGGGAGATTCACCCCTCCACTTT.

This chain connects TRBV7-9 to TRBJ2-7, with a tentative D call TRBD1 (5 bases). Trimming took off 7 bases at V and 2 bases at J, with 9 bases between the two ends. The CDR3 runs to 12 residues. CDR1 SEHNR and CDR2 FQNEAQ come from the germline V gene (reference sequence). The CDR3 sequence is CASTPTAYEQYF. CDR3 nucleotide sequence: TGTGCCAGCACCCCGACAGCCTACGAGCAGTACTTC.

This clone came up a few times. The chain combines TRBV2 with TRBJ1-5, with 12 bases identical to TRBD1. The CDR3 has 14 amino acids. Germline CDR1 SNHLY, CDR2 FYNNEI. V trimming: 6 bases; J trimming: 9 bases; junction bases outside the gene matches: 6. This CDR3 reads CASRTGTGGSPQHF. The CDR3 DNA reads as TGTGCCAGCAGGACCGGGACAGGGGGCTCGCCCCAGCATTTT.

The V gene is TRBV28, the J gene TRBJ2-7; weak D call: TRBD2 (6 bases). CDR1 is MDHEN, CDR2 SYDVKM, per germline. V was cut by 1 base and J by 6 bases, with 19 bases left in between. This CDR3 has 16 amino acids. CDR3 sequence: CASSLSIAAGWGEQYF. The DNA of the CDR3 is TGTGCCAGCAGTTTATCAATAGCGGCAGGGTGGGGCGAGCAGTACTTC.

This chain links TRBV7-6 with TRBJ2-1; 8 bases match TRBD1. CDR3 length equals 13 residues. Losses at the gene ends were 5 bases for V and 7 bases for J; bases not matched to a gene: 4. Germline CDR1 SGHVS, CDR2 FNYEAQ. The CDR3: CASSQGAGNEQFF. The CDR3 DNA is TGTGCCAGCAGCCAGGGGGCAGGGAATGAGCAGTTCTTC.

The CDR3 protein is CASSLRPSGGVYNEQFF. The CDR3 DNA reads TGTGCCAGCAGCTTAAGGCCTAGCGGGGGGGTCTACAATGAGCAGTTCTTC. The chain couples TRBV7-9 to TRBJ2-1; 12 bases match TRBD2. Per the germline V gene, CDR1 is SEHNR and CDR2 is FQNEAQ (reference sequence). Germline trimming cut 2 bases from V and 3 bases from J; bases unmatched to any gene: 5. The CDR3 is 17 amino acids.

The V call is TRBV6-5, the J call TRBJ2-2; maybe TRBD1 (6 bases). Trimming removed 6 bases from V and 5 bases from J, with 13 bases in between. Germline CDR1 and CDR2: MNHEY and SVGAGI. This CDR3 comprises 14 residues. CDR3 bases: TGTGCCAGCAGCACAGGGTTTGTAACCGGGGAGCTGTTTTTT. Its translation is CASSTGFVTGELFF.

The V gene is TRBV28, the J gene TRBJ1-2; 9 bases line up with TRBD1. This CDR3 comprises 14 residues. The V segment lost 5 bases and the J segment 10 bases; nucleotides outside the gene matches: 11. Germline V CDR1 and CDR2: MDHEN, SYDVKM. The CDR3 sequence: CASSRGQGFPAYTF. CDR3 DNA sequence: TGTGCCAGCAGTCGAGGACAGGGGTTCCCGGCCTACACCTTC.